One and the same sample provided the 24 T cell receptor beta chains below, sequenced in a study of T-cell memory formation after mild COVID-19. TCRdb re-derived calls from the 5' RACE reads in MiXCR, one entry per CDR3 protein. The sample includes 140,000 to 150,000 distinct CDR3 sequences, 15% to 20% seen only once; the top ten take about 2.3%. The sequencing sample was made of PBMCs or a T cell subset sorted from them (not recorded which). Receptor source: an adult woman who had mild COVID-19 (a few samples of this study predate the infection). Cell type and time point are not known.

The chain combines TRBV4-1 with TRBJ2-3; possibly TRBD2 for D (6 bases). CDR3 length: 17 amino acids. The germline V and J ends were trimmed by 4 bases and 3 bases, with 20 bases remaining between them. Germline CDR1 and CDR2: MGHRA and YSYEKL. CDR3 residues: CASSPPILEGLTDTQYF. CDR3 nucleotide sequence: TGCGCCAGCAGCCCGCCGATACTGGAGGGCCTGACAGATACGCAGTATTTT.

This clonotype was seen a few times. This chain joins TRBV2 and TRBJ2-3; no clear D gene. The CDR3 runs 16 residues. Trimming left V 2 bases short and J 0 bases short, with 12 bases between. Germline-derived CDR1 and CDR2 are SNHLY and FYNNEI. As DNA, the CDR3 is TGTGCCAGCAGTGAATGGCAGCTCTCGAGCACAGATACGCAGTATTTT. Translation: CASSEWQLSSTDTQYF.

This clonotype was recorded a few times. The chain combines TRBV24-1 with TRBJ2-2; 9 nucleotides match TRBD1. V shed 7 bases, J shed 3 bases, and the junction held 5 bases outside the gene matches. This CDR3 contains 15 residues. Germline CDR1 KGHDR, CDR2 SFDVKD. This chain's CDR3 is CATSLGQGYTGELFF. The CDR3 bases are TGTGCCACCAGCCTGGGACAGGGATACACCGGGGAGCTGTTTTTT.

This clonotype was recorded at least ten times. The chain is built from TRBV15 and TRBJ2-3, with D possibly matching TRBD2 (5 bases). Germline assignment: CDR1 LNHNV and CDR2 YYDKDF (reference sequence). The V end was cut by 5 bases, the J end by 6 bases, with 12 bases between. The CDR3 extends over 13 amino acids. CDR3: CATSGRTGDTQYF. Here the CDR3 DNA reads TGTGCCACCAGCGGACGGACGGGGGATACGCAGTATTTT. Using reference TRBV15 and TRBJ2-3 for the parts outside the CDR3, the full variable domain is DAMVIQNPRYQVTQFGKPVTLSCSQTLNHNVMYWYQQKSSQAPKLLFHYYDKDFNNEADTPDNFQSRRPNTSFCFLDIRSPGLGDTAMYLCATSGRTGDTQYFGPGTRLTVL.

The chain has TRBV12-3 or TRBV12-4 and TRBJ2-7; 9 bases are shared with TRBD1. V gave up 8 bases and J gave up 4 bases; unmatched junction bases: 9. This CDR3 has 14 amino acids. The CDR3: CASGGQGFSYEQYF. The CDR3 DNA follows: TGTGCCAGCGGAGGACAGGGGTTTTCTTACGAGCAGTACTTC.

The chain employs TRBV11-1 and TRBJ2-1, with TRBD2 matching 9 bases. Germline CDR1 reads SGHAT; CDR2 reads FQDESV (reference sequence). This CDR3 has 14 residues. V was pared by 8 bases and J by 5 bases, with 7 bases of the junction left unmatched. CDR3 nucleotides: TGTGCCAGCGGGTTGGCGGGAGGGGACAATGAGCAGTTCTTC. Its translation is CASGLAGGDNEQFF.

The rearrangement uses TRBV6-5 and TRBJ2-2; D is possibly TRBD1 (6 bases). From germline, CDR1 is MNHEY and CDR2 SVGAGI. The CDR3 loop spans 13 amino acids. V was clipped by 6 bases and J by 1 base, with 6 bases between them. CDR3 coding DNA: TGTGCCAGCAGAGGGGGGAACACCGGGGAGCTGTTTTTT. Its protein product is CASRGGNTGELFF.

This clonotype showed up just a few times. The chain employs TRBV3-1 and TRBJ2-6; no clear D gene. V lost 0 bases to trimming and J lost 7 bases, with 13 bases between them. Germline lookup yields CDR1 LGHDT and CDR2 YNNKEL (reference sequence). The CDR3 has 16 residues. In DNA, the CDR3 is TGTGCCAGCAGCCAAGAAATCGCCTTCGGAGCCAACGTCCTGACTTTC. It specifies CASSQEIAFGANVLTF.

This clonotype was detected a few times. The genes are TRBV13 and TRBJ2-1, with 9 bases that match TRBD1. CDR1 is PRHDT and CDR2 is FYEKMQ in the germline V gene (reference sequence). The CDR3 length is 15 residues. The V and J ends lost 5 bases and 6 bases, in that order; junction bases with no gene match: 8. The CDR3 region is CASSPRDRATNEQFF. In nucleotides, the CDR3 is TGTGCCAGCAGCCCCCGGGACAGGGCGACCAATGAGCAGTTCTTC.

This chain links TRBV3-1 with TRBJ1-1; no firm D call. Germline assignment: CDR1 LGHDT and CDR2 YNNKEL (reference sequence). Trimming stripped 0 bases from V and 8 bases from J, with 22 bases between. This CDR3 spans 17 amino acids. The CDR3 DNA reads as TGTGCCAGCAGCCAAGATTCGCGCTCTCATAGAGGAAAAGAAGCTTTCTTT. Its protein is CASSQDSRSHRGKEAFF.

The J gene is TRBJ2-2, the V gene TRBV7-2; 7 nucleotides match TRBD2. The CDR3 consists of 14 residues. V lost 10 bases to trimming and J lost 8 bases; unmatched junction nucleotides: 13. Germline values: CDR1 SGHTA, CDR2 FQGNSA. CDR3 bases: TGTGCCACTCCGGGCGGGAGAGTTACTGGGGAGCTGTTTTTT. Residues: CATPGGRVTGELFF.

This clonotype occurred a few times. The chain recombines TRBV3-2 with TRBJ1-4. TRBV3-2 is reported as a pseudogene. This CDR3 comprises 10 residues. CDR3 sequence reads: CPSVDEKLFF. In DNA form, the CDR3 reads TGTCCCTCAGTGGATGAAAAACTGTTTTTT.

The CDR3 DNA is TGTGCCAGCAGTTATTCCGAACCGGGACAGGGCAAAAACACCATATATTTT. This sequence encodes CASSYSEPGQGKNTIYF. J is TRBJ1-3 and V is TRBV6-5; the match to TRBD1 covers 9 bases. The length of the CDR3 is 17 residues. V lost 3 bases to trimming and J lost 6 bases; unmatched junction nucleotides: 12. Germline CDR1 is MNHEY and CDR2 is SVGAGI.

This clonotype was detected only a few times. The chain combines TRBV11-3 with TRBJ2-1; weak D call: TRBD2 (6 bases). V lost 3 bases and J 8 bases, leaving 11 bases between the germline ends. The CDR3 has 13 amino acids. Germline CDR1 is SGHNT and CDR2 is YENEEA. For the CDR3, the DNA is TGTGCCAGCAGCTTGGAGCAGCGGGATGAGCAGTTCTTC. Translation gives CASSLEQRDEQFF. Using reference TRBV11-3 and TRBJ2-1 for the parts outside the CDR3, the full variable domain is EAGVVQSPRYKIIEKKQPVAFWCNPISGHNTLYWYLQNLGQGPELLIRYENEEAVDDSQLPKDRFSAERLKGVDSTLKIQPAELGDSAVYLCASSLEQRDEQFFGPGTRLTVL.

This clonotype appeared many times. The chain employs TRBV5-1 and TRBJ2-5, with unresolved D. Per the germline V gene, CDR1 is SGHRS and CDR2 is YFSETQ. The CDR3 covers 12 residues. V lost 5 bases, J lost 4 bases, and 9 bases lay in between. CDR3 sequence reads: CASRILGETQYF. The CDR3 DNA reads TGCGCCAGCAGAATCCTGGGAGAGACCCAGTACTTC.

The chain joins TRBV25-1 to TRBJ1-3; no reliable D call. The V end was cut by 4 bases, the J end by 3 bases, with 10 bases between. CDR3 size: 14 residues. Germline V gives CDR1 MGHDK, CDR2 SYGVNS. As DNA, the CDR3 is TGTGCCAGCAGTGCGCTGACTAGTGGAAACACCATATATTTT. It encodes CASSALTSGNTIYF.

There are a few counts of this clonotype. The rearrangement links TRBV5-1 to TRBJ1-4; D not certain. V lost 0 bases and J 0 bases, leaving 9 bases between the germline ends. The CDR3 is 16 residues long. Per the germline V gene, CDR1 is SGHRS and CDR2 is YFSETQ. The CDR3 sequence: CASSLGDRTTNEKLFF. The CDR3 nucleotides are TGCGCCAGCAGCTTGGGAGATCGGACAACTAATGAAAAACTGTTTTTT.

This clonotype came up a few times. CDR3 DNA: TGTGCCAGCAGTTTAGGAGGAGTATACGAGCAGTACTTC. Residues: CASSLGGVYEQYF. The rearrangement joins TRBV12-3 or TRBV12-4 to TRBJ2-7; no firm D call. The V gene lost 1 base and the J gene lost 4 bases, with 8 bases spanning the gap. The CDR3 contains 13 residues.

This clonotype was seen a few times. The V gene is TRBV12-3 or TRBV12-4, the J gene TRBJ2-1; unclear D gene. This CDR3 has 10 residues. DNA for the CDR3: TGTGCTTCCAGGAAGAATGAGCAGTTCTTC. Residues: CASRKNEQFF.

CDR3: CASSPGTVLNQPQHF. The CDR3 bases are TGCGCCAGCAGCCCGGGGACAGTTCTAAATCAGCCCCAGCATTTT. The chain has TRBV5-1 and TRBJ1-5; 7 bases agree with TRBD1. The ends lost 4 bases at V and 4 bases at J; junction bases unmatched: 8. From germline, CDR1 is SGHRS and CDR2 YFSETQ. CDR3 length: 15 residues.

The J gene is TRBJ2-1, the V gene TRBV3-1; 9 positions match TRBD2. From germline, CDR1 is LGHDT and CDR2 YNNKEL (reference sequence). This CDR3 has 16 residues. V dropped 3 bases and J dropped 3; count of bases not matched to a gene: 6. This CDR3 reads CASSQGSGRSYNEQFF. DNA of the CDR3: TGTGCCAGCAGCCAGGGTAGCGGGAGAAGCTACAATGAGCAGTTCTTC.

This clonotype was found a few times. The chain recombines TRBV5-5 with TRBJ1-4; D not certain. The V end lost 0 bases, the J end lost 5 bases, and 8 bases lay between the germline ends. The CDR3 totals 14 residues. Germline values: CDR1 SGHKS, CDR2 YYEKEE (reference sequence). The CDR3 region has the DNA TGTGCCAGCAGCTTGGGGTTGCCAAATGAAAAACTGTTTTTT. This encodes CASSLGLPNEKLFF.

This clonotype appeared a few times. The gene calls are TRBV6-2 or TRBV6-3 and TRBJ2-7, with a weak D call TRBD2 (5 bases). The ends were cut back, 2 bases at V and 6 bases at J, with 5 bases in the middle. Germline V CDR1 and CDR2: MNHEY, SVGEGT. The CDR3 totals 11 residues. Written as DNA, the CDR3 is TGTGCCAGCAGTTACGCGGGCGAGCAGTACTTC. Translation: CASSYAGEQYF.

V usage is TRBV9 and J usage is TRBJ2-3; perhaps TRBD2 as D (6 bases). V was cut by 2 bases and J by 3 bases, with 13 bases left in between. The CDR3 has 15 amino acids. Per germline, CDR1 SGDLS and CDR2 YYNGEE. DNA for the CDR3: TGTGCCAGCAGCGTGGAGGGCGCGAGGACAGATACGCAGTATTTT. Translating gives CASSVEGARTDTQYF. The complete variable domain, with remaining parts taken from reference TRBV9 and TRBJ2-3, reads DSGVTQTPKHLITATGQRVTLRCSPRSGDLSVYWYQQSLDQGLQFLIQYYNGEERAKGNILERFSAQQFPDLHSELNLSSLELGDSALYFCASSVEGARTDTQYFGPGTRLTVL.